This T cell receptor (beta chain) derives from a study of CD8 T cells in Susac syndrome. The RNA, about 0.5 to 1 ug, was put through reverse transcription using random hexamers. Amplification of TCR beta CDR3 spanned 54 Vbeta and 13 Jbeta via immunoSEQ multiplex PCR. TCRdb reprocessed the immunoSEQ multiplex PCR reads via MiXCR and lists one record per CDR3 protein. The sample holds more than 65,000 distinct CDR3 sequences, around 95% seen once. The ends lost 10 bases at V and 6 bases at J; junction bases unmatched: 12. The CDR3 consists of 14 residues. Sequencing targeted TCR beta in T cells from blood (CD8+ and CD4+). Controls matched for age and sex were healthy donors.

V and J are TRBV12-3 or TRBV12-4 and TRBJ2-1, with TRBD1 identical over 7 bases. The sample taken for sequencing was CD8+ T cells from PBMCs. The sequence came from a human donor in good health. The CDR3 loop is CATYPGPGGNEQFF. CDR3 nucleotide sequence: TGTGCCACTTATCCGGGCCCAGGGGGCAATGAGCAGTTCTTC.